Below are 28 T cell receptor beta chains sequenced from a single sample in a study of T cells in Graves' hyperthyroidism and ophthalmopathy. Template material for amplifying TCR beta CDR3 regions consisted of RNA transcripts. TCR CDR3 regions were first amplified by RT-PCR with HTBI primers. TCRdb processed the multiplex PCR reads anew with MiXCR; each CDR3 protein has one entry. Counted here are under 400,000 distinct CDR3 sequences, about a sixth occurring once; the ten biggest clones make up around 30%. The specimen sequenced was blood. The origin of the receptors is a woman younger than 35 with Graves' hyperthyroidism that later progressed to Graves' ophthalmopathy.

This clonotype was found a few times. This rearrangement joins TRBV4-2 to TRBJ2-3, with 9 bases fitting TRBD1. V was clipped by 1 base and J by 4 bases; unmatched bases: 9. Germline V CDR1 and CDR2: LGHNA, YNFKEQ. The CDR3 sequence is 17 residues long. CDR3 in amino acids: CASSQASSTGGADTQYF. The DNA for the CDR3 is TGTGCCAGCAGCCAAGCCTCCTCAACAGGGGGCGCAGATACGCAGTATTTT.

This clonotype came up many times. V usage is TRBV14 and J usage is TRBJ1-1; D ambiguous. The CDR3 is made up of 13 amino acids. Germline V lookup: CDR1 SGHDN, CDR2 FVKESK. Trimming removed 1 base at V and 3 bases at J, with 6 bases between. CDR3 amino acids: CASSQAQDTEAFF. CDR3 bases: TGTGCCAGCAGCCAAGCCCAAGACACTGAAGCTTTCTTT.

At least ten counts were recorded for this clonotype. This chain joins TRBV30 and TRBJ1-2, with TRBD1 matching over 10 bases. V dropped 2 bases and J dropped 3; count of bases not matched to a gene: 3. The CDR3 sequence is 14 residues long. Germline CDR1 GTSNPN, CDR2 SVGIG (reference sequence). The CDR3, as DNA: TGTGCCTGGAGTTCGGACAGGGGGTACTATGGCTACACCTTC. This gives the protein CAWSSDRGYYGYTF. Full variable domain (missing parts from reference TRBV30 and TRBJ1-2): SQTIHQWPATLVQPVGSPLSLECTVEGTSNPNLYWYRQAAGRGLQLLFYSVGIGQISSEVPQNLSASRPQDRQFILSSKKLLLSDSGFYLCAWSSDRGYYGYTFGSGTRLTVV.

This clonotype was found a few times. This rearrangement joins TRBV6-1 to TRBJ2-2, with 8 bases matching TRBD1. Germline V lookup: CDR1 MNHNS, CDR2 SASEGT. The ends lost 5 bases at V and 5 bases at J; junction bases unmatched: 7. The CDR3 extends over 15 amino acids. As DNA, the CDR3 is TGTGCCAGCAGTCCAAGGACAGGGAAGACCGGGGAGCTGTTTTTT. Translation gives CASSPRTGKTGELFF.

This clonotype occurred a few times. In this CDR3 the conserved last residue, phenylalanine or tryptophan, is missing, so a read error is likely. The V gene is TRBV7-6, the J gene TRBJ2-3, with D perhaps TRBD2 (6 bases). Trimming shortened V by 0 bases and J by 0 bases, and 13 bases separated the two germline ends. Germline assignment: CDR1 SGHVS and CDR2 FNYEAQ. This CDR3 is 17 amino acids long. DNA of the CDR3: TGTGCCAGCAGCTTAGCCGGGACTCTAGGAAGCACAGATACGCAGTATCTT. Encoded protein: CASSLAGTLGSTDTQYL.

This clonotype came up many times. V usage is TRBV28 and J usage is TRBJ2-7; D remains unclear. Germline lookup yields CDR1 MDHEN and CDR2 SYDVKM. Between the trimmed V and J ends, which lost 2 bases and 5 bases, there was a span of 7 bases. This CDR3 spans 12 amino acids. This chain's CDR3 is CASSLRQDEQYF. The DNA of the CDR3 is TGTGCCAGCAGTTTACGGCAGGACGAGCAGTACTTC.

This clonotype was detected a few times. A read error may be the cause here, since a much bigger clone is one base away. The J gene is TRBJ2-1, the V gene TRBV20-1; possibly TRBD1 for D (6 bases). The V gene's germline CDR1 is DFQATT and CDR2 SNEGSKA (reference sequence). The CDR3 length is 19 residues. V was cut by 5 bases and J by 8 bases, with 34 bases left in between. CDR3 DNA sequence: TGCAGTGCTGAGGGGGAACGGACAGTAGCGTCTTTTGTGGTCGATGAGCAGTTCTTC. It encodes CSAEGERTVASFVVDEQFF.

The chain links TRBV10-2 to TRBJ2-1, with 9 bases lining up with TRBD2. J was trimmed by 0 bases and V by 2 bases; bases with no gene match: 11. This CDR3 region has 19 residues. Per germline, CDR1 WSHSY and CDR2 SAAADI. The CDR3 reads CASSEGGLALISSYNEQFF. In DNA, the CDR3 is TGCGCCAGCAGTGAGGGGGGACTAGCTTTGATAAGCTCCTACAATGAGCAGTTCTTC.

About this clonotype: This clone may be a read error of a much larger clone one base away. The chain joins TRBV28 to TRBJ1-2, with D uncertain. CDR1 and CDR2 from the germline V gene are MDHEN and SYDVKM. The CDR3 loop spans 13 amino acids. As DNA, the CDR3 is TGTGCCGGCAGTCCCTGGACGGACTATGGCTACACCTTC. Its protein is CAGSPWTDYGYTF.

In this sample, this clonotype turned up many times. The J gene is TRBJ2-1, the V gene TRBV12-3 or TRBV12-4; D call uncertain. CDR3 length: 18 amino acids. V was clipped by 2 bases and J by 3 bases, with 20 bases between them. CDR3 in DNA: TGTGCCAGCAGTTTACTAGAGGTTATAGGAGACATCTACAATGAGCAGTTCTTC. It encodes CASSLLEVIGDIYNEQFF.

This clonotype has at least ten counts. The chain employs TRBV5-1 and TRBJ2-7; 8 bases match TRBD2. Germline trimming cut 1 base from V and 6 bases from J; bases unmatched to any gene: 6. The CDR3 spans 14 residues. Germline values: CDR1 SGHRS, CDR2 YFSETQ. The CDR3 nucleotides are TGCGCCAGCAGCTTGAGGGCCGGGGGGGCCGAGCAGTACTTC. This codes for CASSLRAGGAEQYF.

This clonotype was seen a handful of times. The rearrangement links TRBV20-1 to TRBJ2-7; no reliable D call. This CDR3 comprises 12 residues. Trimming pared 1 base from V and 3 bases from J, leaving 7 bases between. In germline, CDR1 is DFQATT, CDR2 SNEGSKA (reference sequence). The CDR3 coding sequence is TGCAGTGCTAGAGGGGTTAACTACGAGCAGTACTTC. Amino acids: CSARGVNYEQYF.

Points on this clonotype: Sequence at one end of the junction differs from germline and may be a read error. This chain joins TRBV6-8 and TRBJ1-2, with D possibly TRBD1 on 6 matching bases. The CDR3 runs to 15 residues. Germline lookup yields CDR1 MNHGY and CDR2 SAAAGT. The CDR3 coding sequence is TGTGTCAGCATTATGACAGGAGAGTCGAACTATGGCTACACCTTC. Protein sequence: CVSIMTGESNYGYTF.

The CDR3 region has the DNA TGTGCCATCAGTGAAAAGGATTTTAGCAATCAGCCCCAGCATTTT. Its translation is CAISEKDFSNQPQHF. This chain uses TRBV10-3 with TRBJ1-5; D uncertain. CDR3 size: 15 residues. V lost 3 bases, J lost 0 bases, and 9 bases lay in between. Germline V CDR1 and CDR2: ENHRY, SYGVKD.

About this clonotype: A much larger clone lies a single base off, so this may be a read error. This sequence joins TRBV20-1 and TRBJ2-7, with D possibly being TRBD1 (6 bases). CDR1 and CDR2 from the germline V gene are DFQATT and SNEGSKA (reference sequence). This CDR3 region has 14 residues. The CDR3 loop is CGARGPQGRAEQYF. CDR3 DNA sequence: TGCGGTGCTAGAGGCCCACAGGGTCGAGCCGAGCAGTACTTC.

This clonotype has just a few counts. The chain uses TRBV6-2 or TRBV6-3 and TRBJ2-6, with 9 bases fitting TRBD1. Germline values: CDR1 MNHEY, CDR2 SVGEGT. Trimming at V came to 8 bases and at J to 1 base, leaving 15 bases not matched to a gene. The CDR3 has 19 residues. The CDR3 loop is CASRSAPGTGLSGANVLTF. The CDR3 DNA reads as TGTGCCAGCCGGTCCGCCCCCGGGACAGGGCTATCTGGGGCCAACGTCCTGACTTTC.

This clonotype was picked up many times. The chain combines TRBV6-5 with TRBJ2-7; 7 positions agree with TRBD2. CDR3 length equals 13 residues. Germline CDR1 MNHEY, CDR2 SVGAGI. Trimming at V came to 2 bases and at J to 9 bases, leaving 7 bases not matched to a gene. The CDR3 is CASSYGRREVQYF. The CDR3 DNA sequence: TGTGCCAGCAGTTACGGACGACGGGAGGTGCAGTACTTC.

This clonotype was detected only a few times. The CDR3 region has the DNA TGCGCCAGCAGCGCTCGGACAGGGGAAAACGAGCAGTACTTC. Protein: CASSARTGENEQYF. The chain links TRBV4-1 to TRBJ2-7; 9 bases agree with TRBD1. Germline CDR1 is MGHRA and CDR2 is YSYEKL. V trimming: 5 bases; J trimming: 5 bases; junction bases outside the gene matches: 7. The CDR3 loop spans 14 amino acids.

The sample holds many counts of this clonotype. This sequence joins TRBV10-3 and TRBJ2-3; the D call may be TRBD1 or TRBD2 (7 bases each). CDR1 and CDR2 (germline): ENHRY, SYGVKD. The germline V and J ends were trimmed by 0 bases and 2 bases, with 15 bases remaining between them. The CDR3 is 17 amino acids. CDR3 sequence (DNA): TGTGCCATCAGTGAGTCGGGGGGGACAGCACTCACAGATACGCAGTATTTT. Its translation: CAISESGGTALTDTQYF.

There are many counts of this clonotype. The chain is built from TRBV20-1 and TRBJ1-1, with D perhaps TRBD1 (5 bases). Germline V lookup: CDR1 DFQATT, CDR2 SNEGSKA (reference sequence). V was trimmed by 3 bases and J by 3 bases, leaving 11 bases between them. The CDR3 is made up of 13 amino acids. CDR3 coding DNA: TGCAGTGCTAGGGCAGGGCCTTACACTGAAGCTTTCTTT. Protein sequence: CSARAGPYTEAFF.

The CDR3 spells CAWSVQGRIDSPLHF. CDR3 coding DNA: TGTGCCTGGAGTGTACAAGGGAGGATTGATTCACCCCTCCACTTT. V is TRBV30 and J is TRBJ1-6, with D unclear. CDR1 GTSNPN and CDR2 SVGIG come from the germline V gene (reference sequence). Trimming pared 0 bases from V and 8 bases from J, leaving 14 bases between. The CDR3 has 15 residues.

This clonotype was found a few times. This may be a read error: a much more frequent sequence differs by one nucleotide. The V and J genes are TRBV27 and TRBJ2-1; D may be TRBD2 (6 bases). The CDR3 length is 13 residues. Per the germline V gene, CDR1 is MNHEY and CDR2 is SMNVEV (reference sequence). The V end was cut by 5 bases, the J end by 8 bases, with 13 bases between. The chain's CDR3 is CASSRRRVDEQFF. The DNA for the CDR3 is TGTGCCAGCAGTAGGAGGAGGGTGGATGAGCAGTTCTTC.

The chain employs TRBV19 and TRBJ1-2; 8 bases match TRBD1. The CDR3 covers 13 residues. Germline CDR1 and CDR2: LNHDA and SQIVND (reference sequence). Unmatched junction bases numbered 6, after V lost 10 bases and J lost 2 bases. CDR3 DNA sequence: TGTGCCACCAGGGGGCGCCGAAACTATGGCTACACCTTC. This gives the protein CATRGRRNYGYTF.

The table lists this clonotype with a few counts. J is TRBJ1-4 and V is TRBV20-1; no definite D call. CDR1 and CDR2 (germline): DFQATT, SNEGSKA (reference sequence). Trimming cost V 5 bases and J 4 bases, with 8 bases left between them. The CDR3 covers 12 residues. The CDR3 sequence is CSARHSNEKLFF. The CDR3 region has the DNA TGCAGTGCTCGACACAGTAATGAAAAACTGTTTTTT.

This clonotype was observed many times. The chain couples TRBV3-1 to TRBJ2-1; D is perhaps TRBD1 or TRBD2 (6 bases each). The germline CDR1 and CDR2 sequences are LGHDT and YNNKEL (reference sequence). Trimming removed 0 bases at V and 7 bases at J, with 10 bases between. The CDR3 spans 14 residues. Written as DNA, the CDR3 is TGTGCCAGCAGCCAAGAAGGGGGGCAGAATGAGCAGTTCTTC. Translation: CASSQEGGQNEQFF.

At least ten counts were recorded for this clonotype. The CDR3 DNA reads TGTGCCAGCAGTGAACTGAAGACCGACAATCAGCCCCAGCATTTT. Its translation is CASSELKTDNQPQHF. V gene TRBV2 combines with J gene TRBJ1-5, with D hard to call. There are 15 residues in the CDR3. Germline loops: CDR1 SNHLY, CDR2 FYNNEI. The V end lost 2 bases, the J end lost 3 bases, and 11 bases lay between the germline ends.

The CDR3 loop reads CASSGDSSNYGYTF. The CDR3 DNA reads TGTGCCAGCAGTGGGGACAGTAGTAACTATGGCTACACCTTC. The chain has TRBV2 and TRBJ1-2, with TRBD1 matching 7 bases. This CDR3 is built from 14 residues. Per the germline V gene, CDR1 is SNHLY and CDR2 is FYNNEI. V trimming: 4 bases; J trimming: 1 base; junction bases outside the gene matches: 3.

The chain combines TRBV6-5 with TRBJ1-5; 8 bases agree with TRBD1. The junction had 9 bases not matched to a gene; V was cut back by 2 bases and J by 0 bases. CDR3 length equals 18 residues. Germline CDR1 reads MNHEY; CDR2 reads SVGAGI. The CDR3 is CASSYSVRDRYSNQPQHF. In DNA form, the CDR3 reads TGTGCCAGCAGTTACAGCGTCCGGGACAGGTATAGCAATCAGCCCCAGCATTTT.